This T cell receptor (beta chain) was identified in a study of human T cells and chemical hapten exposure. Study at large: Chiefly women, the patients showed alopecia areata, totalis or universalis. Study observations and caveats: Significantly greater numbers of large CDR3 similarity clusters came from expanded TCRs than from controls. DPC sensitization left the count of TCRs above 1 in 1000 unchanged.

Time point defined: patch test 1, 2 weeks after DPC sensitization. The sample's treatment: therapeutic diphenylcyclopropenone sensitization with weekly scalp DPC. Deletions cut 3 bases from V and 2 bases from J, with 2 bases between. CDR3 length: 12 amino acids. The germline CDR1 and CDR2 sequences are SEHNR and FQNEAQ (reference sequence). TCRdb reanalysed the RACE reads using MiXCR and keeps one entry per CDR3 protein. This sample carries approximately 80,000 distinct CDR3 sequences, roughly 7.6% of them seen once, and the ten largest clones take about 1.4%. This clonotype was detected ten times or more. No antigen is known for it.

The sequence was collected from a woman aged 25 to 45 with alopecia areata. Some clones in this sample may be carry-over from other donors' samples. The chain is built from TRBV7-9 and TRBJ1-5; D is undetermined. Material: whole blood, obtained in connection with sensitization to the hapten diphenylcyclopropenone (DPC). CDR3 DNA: TGTGCCAGCAGCTTGGGCAATCAGCCCCAGCATTTT. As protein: CASSLGNQPQHF. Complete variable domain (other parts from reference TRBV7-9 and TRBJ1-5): DTGVSQNPRHKITKRGQNVTFRCDPISEHNRLYWYRQTLGQGPEFLTYFQNEAQLEKSRLLSDRFSAERPKGSFSTLEIQRTEQGDSAMYLCASSLGNQPQHFGDGTRLSIL.